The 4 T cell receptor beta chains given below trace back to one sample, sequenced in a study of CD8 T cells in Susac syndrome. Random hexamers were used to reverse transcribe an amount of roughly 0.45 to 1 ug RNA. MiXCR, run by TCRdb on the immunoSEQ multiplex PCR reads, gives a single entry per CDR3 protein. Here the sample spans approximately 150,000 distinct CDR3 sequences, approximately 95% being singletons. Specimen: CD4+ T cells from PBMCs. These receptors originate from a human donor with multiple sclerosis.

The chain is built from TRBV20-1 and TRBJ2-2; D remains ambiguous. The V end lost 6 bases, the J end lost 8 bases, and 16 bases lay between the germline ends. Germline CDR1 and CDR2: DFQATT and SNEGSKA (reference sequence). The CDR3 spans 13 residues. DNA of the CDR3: TGCAGTGCCGCTCCCGTAGTGCTAGGGGAGCTGTTTTTT. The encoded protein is CSAAPVVLGELFF.

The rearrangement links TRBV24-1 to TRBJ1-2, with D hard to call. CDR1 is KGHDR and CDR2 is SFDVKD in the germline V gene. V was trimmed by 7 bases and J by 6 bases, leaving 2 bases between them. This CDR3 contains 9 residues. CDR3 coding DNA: TGTGCCACCAGAAATGGCTACACCTTC. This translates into CATRNGYTF.

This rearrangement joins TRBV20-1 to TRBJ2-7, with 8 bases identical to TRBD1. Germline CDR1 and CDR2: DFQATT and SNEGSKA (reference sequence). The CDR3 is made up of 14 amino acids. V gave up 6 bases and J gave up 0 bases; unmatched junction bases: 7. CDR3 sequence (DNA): TGCAGTGCCCCGGACAGGGCGAGCTCCTACGAGCAGTACTTC. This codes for CSAPDRASSYEQYF.

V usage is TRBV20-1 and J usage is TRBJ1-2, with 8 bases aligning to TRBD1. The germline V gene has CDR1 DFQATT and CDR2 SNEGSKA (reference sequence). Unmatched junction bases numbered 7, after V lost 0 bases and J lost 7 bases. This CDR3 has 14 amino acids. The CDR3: CSAREGRGLVGYTF. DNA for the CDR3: TGCAGTGCTAGAGAGGGCAGGGGGCTAGTTGGCTACACCTTC.